Listed below are T cell receptor beta chains from one sample, sequenced in a study of beta chain features in type 1 diabetes. Data came from immunoSEQ multiplex PCR; TCRdb stores just in-frame clones and leaves some out. The sample records roughly 150,000 clones, roughly 9.1% being singletons. Material: central memory CD4+ T cells from blood. The source of these receptors is a woman younger than 35 in good health. Both conserved end residues are part of each CDR3. The D gene is left open where the match is weak.

NA	TRBV6-6	14	CASLPGRGTGELFF
NA	TRBV2	14	CASSEVQGSKGYTF
TRBD1	TRBV6-6	15	CASSGTGGNIYEQYF
TRBD2	TRBV7-2	15	CASSLDGTSGVTQYF
NA	TRBV4-1	15	CASSQGHDLGVAQYF
TRBD2	TRBV4-1	17	CASSHSRVAGGGETQYF
TRBD1	TRBV14	15	CASSPSGTGGKEQYF
TRBD1	TRBV6-6	15	CASSNGQGTNQPQHF
TRBD2	TRBV5-6	16	CASIPAGGSGANVLTF
TRBD1	TRBV7-9	14	CASSPSGGSYEQYF
TRBD1	TRBV6-6	13	CASTGDRVYGYTF
TRBD1	TRBV5-6	11	CASSWDSGYTF
NA	TRBV6-5	16	CASSSSWGANTGELFF
TRBD1	TRBV12-5	15	CASGLGGTGGYEQYF
TRBD1	TRBV7-9	14	CASTTTGSFPEAFF
TRBD2	TRBV6-6	14	CASTQAGASYEQYF
NA	TRBV6-5	13	CATTGVVGETQYF
NA	TRBV10-3	12	CATTGGNYEQFF
TRBD1	TRBV28	14	CASSYRTGASPLHF
TRBD1	TRBV6-1	15	CASSDRTGVDLAQHF
NA	TRBV15	16	CATSREGRRAPGELFF
NA	TRBV29-1	12	CSVEGGGNGYTF
TRBD1	TRBV7-3	15	CASSSSGGATGELFF
NA	TRBV7-3	16	CASSLISAGGTDTQYF
NA	TRBV4-2	20	CASSQDLVKTGGVGSYEQYF
TRBD2	TRBV5-1	17	CASSDTSSGEIYNEQFF
TRBD1	TRBV5-1	14	CASRMTGAGNTIYF
TRBD2	TRBV7-9	15	CASSPYSGSWNEQFF
TRBD2	TRBV5-4	15	CASSSGTSLSYEQYF
TRBD1	TRBV6-5	15	CASSYSNQGVYGYTF
NA	TRBV6-5	14	CASSYTNGGEGYTF
NA	TRBV6-6	13	CASGGLPQGPQHF
TRBD2	TRBV30	14	CAWSTGLAFNEQFF
TRBD2	TRBV11-2	19	CASSLDFLGTSGRTGELFF
NA	TRBV5-4	15	CASSSVGILNTEAFF
TRBD1	TRBV27	11	CASLQGLEAFF
TRBD1	TRBV6-1	15	CASSGQGSSNYGYTF
TRBD1	TRBV4-1	16	CASSQTYRGAYTEAFF
NA	TRBV6-5	14	CASSQQGSNQPQHF
TRBD2	TRBV5-1	13	CASGGDFQETQYF
NA	TRBV18	17	CASSPASGGGARQPQHF
TRBD2	TRBV7-8	17	CASSPGLAGVGEGTQYF
NA	TRBV27	16	CASSLSRPAYNSPLHF
NA	TRBV18	13	CASSPRGWEKLFF
TRBD2	TRBV10-3	19	CAISLTSGNLGGGSYEQYF
NA	TRBV6-5	13	CASSLGVLSPLHF